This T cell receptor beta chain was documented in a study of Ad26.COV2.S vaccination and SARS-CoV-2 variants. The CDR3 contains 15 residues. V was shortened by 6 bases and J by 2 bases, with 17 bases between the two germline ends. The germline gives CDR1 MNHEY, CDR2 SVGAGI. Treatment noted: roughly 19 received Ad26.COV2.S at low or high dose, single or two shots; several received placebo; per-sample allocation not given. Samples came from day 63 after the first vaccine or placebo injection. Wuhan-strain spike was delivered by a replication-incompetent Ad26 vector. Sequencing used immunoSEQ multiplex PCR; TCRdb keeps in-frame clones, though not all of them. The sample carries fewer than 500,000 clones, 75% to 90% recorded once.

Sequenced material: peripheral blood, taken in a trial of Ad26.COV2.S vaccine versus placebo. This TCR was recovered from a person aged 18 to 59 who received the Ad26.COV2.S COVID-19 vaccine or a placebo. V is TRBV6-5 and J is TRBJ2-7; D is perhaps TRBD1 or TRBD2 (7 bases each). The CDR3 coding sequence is TGTGCCAGCAGACCAAGCGGGACAGCCACCTACGAGCAGTACTTC. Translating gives CASRPSGTATYEQYF.